These 16 T cell receptor beta chains originate from one sample sequenced in a study of blood T cell repertoires in COVID-19. This table comes from immunoSEQ multiplex PCR, and its TCRdb copy is limited to in-frame clones, with some not included. Here the sample spans 250,000 to 350,000 clones, roughly 90% being singletons. Sequenced material: peripheral blood. The source is a woman between 50 and 59 years old who had recovered from COVID-19.

The V and J genes are TRBV3-1 (or the pseudogene TRBV3-2) and TRBJ2-3, with 11 bases that match TRBD2. The germline V gene encodes CDR1 LGHDT and CDR2 YNNKEL (reference sequence). V trimming: 1 base; J trimming: 0 bases; junction bases outside the gene matches: 9. CDR3 size: 19 residues. The CDR3 region has the DNA TGTGCCAGCAGCCAAGGGTATCCTAGCGGGGGGACGAGCACAGATACGCAGTATTTT. Translating it yields CASSQGYPSGGTSTDTQYF.

The gene calls are TRBV5-6 and TRBJ2-7, with 7 nucleotides matching TRBD1. The CDR3 contains 16 residues. Germline V gene data show CDR1 as SGHDT and CDR2 as YYEEEE. The V and J ends lost 3 bases and 2 bases, in that order; junction bases with no gene match: 11. CDR3: CASSWRPRQGAYEQYF. DNA for the CDR3: TGTGCCAGCAGCTGGCGTCCGCGTCAGGGGGCCTACGAGCAGTACTTC.

The chain employs TRBV19 and TRBJ1-4; D perhaps matches TRBD1 (5 bases). The germline V gene has CDR1 LNHDA and CDR2 SQIVND (reference sequence). The CDR3 is made up of 16 amino acids. Trimming pared 6 bases from V and 0 bases from J, leaving 14 bases between. CDR3 sequence (DNA): TGTGCCAGTAGCATGACAGTTCTTCCAACTAATGAAAAACTGTTTTTT. Translating gives CASSMTVLPTNEKLFF. Drawing the rest from reference TRBV19 and TRBJ1-4, the complete variable domain is DGGITQSPKYLFRKEGQNVTLSCEQNLNHDAMYWYRQDPGQGLRLIYYSQIVNDFQKGDIAEGYSVSREKKESFPLTVTSAQKNPTAFYLCASSMTVLPTNEKLFFGSGTQLSVL.

This chain links TRBV7-9 with TRBJ2-5, with 7 bases matching TRBD2. CDR3 size: 14 residues. Unmatched junction bases numbered 8, after V lost 7 bases and J lost 3 bases. Germline-derived CDR1 and CDR2 are SEHNR and FQNEAQ (reference sequence). The CDR3: CASTPSGEKETQYF. DNA of the CDR3: TGTGCCAGCACCCCAAGCGGGGAAAAAGAGACCCAGTACTTC.

The rearrangement joins TRBV28 to TRBJ1-4; D is possibly TRBD1 (5 bases). The V gene lost 6 bases and the J gene lost 7 bases, with 21 bases spanning the gap. The CDR3 contains 16 residues. Germline V gives CDR1 MDHEN, CDR2 SYDVKM. CDR3 protein: CASSLVGRGVGEKLFF. CDR3 in DNA: TGTGCCAGCAGCCTAGTGGGTAGGGGCGTGGGTGAAAAACTGTTTTTT.

V and J are TRBV19 and TRBJ2-2; 7 bases map to TRBD1. This CDR3 has 15 residues. The V segment lost 9 bases and the J segment 3 bases; nucleotides outside the gene matches: 10. Germline V gene data show CDR1 as LNHDA and CDR2 as SQIVND (reference sequence). The CDR3 DNA sequence: TGTGCCAGGACCCCTTTCCAGGGGGACACCGGGGAGCTGTTTTTT. As protein: CARTPFQGDTGELFF.

V gene TRBV27 combines with J gene TRBJ2-7; TRBD2 aligns across 10 bases. Germline CDR1 reads MNHEY; CDR2 reads SMNVEV (reference sequence). The CDR3 spans 14 residues. Trimming removed 7 bases from V and 0 bases from J; junction bases left unmatched: 3. For the CDR3, the DNA is TGTGCCAGCACCTCTAGCGGGAGCTCCTACGAGCAGTACTTC. This translates into CASTSSGSSYEQYF.

V usage is TRBV19 and J usage is TRBJ1-2; the D gene is possibly TRBD1 (5 bases). Trimming left V 10 bases short and J 8 bases short, with 17 bases between. The CDR3 extends over 12 amino acids. Germline assignment: CDR1 LNHDA and CDR2 SQIVND (reference sequence). The CDR3 region is CATRRVQGGYTF. The CDR3 DNA follows: TGTGCCACCCGACGGGTTCAGGGCGGCTACACCTTC.

This clone was seen just once. The chain couples TRBV10-1 to TRBJ1-5, with 7 bases matching TRBD1. V lost 8 bases and J lost 0; bases outside the gene matches: 7. The length of the CDR3 is 15 residues. In germline, CDR1 is WNHNN, CDR2 SYGVQD (reference sequence). The CDR3 loop is CASSDRQRSNQPQHF. CDR3 bases: TGCGCCAGCTCGGACAGGCAGCGTAGCAATCAGCCCCAGCATTTT.

This clone appeared once. The gene calls are TRBV6-5 and TRBJ2-2; 13 bases line up with TRBD2. CDR3 length: 14 amino acids. The germline V gene encodes CDR1 MNHEY and CDR2 SVGAGI. J gave up 6 bases and V 6 bases, and 1 base lay outside the gene matches. CDR3 nucleotide sequence: TGTGCCAGCAGAGGGACTAGCGGGGCCGGGGAGCTGTTTTTT. It codes for CASRGTSGAGELFF.

Worth noting for this clone: Distinct nucleotide sequences in the sample also encode this CDR3. This sequence joins TRBV6-2 or TRBV6-3 and TRBJ2-7, with D possibly matching TRBD2 (6 bases). There are 15 residues in the CDR3. Trimming pared 2 bases from V and 0 bases from J, leaving 11 bases between. CDR1 and CDR2 from the germline V gene are MNHEY and SVGEGT. The DNA for the CDR3 is TGTGCCAGCAGTTACAGCGGGTCGAGCTCCTACGAGCAGTACTTC. Translating it yields CASSYSGSSSYEQYF.

The chain joins TRBV19 to TRBJ1-4; D possibly corresponds to TRBD1 (5 bases). Germline assignment: CDR1 LNHDA and CDR2 SQIVND (reference sequence). The V and J ends lost 2 bases and 0 bases respectively, with 7 bases between them. There are 15 residues in the CDR3. The DNA of the CDR3 is TGTGCCAGTAGTATAATGACAGCAACTAATGAAAAACTGTTTTTT. Translating it yields CASSIMTATNEKLFF.

This CDR3 is CASSDGSTYNEQFF. Here the CDR3 DNA reads TGTGCCAGCAGCGATGGGAGTACCTACAATGAGCAGTTCTTC. The chain uses TRBV7-9 and TRBJ2-1, with D possibly matching TRBD2 (5 bases). The CDR3 is made up of 14 amino acids. V shed 5 bases and J shed 2 bases, with 10 bases lying between them. CDR1 is SEHNR and CDR2 is FQNEAQ in the germline V gene (reference sequence).

V gene TRBV18 combines with J gene TRBJ2-1; maybe TRBD2 (6 bases). CDR3 size: 17 residues. V was shortened by 2 bases and J by 7 bases, with 21 bases between the two germline ends. CDR1 is KGHSH, CDR2 LQKENI, per germline. CDR3 DNA: TGTGCCAGCTCACCATTAAACCGCCAACTAGCCGGAAATGAGCAGTTCTTC. This encodes CASSPLNRQLAGNEQFF.

The sample holds one count of this clone. The rearrangement joins TRBV4-2 to TRBJ2-5, with TRBD2 identical over 9 bases. The V gene's germline CDR1 is LGHNA and CDR2 YNFKEQ. The CDR3 contains 14 residues. V lost 1 base to trimming and J lost 3 bases; unmatched junction nucleotides: 0. The CDR3 region is CASSQGTSEETQYF. The CDR3 nucleotides are TGTGCCAGCAGCCAAGGGACTAGCGAAGAGACCCAGTACTTC.

J is TRBJ2-1 and V is TRBV6-5; possible D gene TRBD1, 5 bases. This CDR3 comprises 15 residues. Germline CDR1 reads MNHEY; CDR2 reads SVGAGI. V was trimmed by 4 bases and J by 5 bases, leaving 15 bases between them. The CDR3 coding sequence is TGTGCCAGCAGTTTCCAGGGCTTCAACCACAATGAGCAGTTCTTC. This encodes CASSFQGFNHNEQFF.